This record concerns one T cell receptor beta chain sequence. The data belong to a study of blood T cell repertoires in COVID-19. Study as a whole: Sources were T cells, B-cell-depleted T cells, or PBMCs; the material itself was cDNA or gDNA.

Per the original methods: Counts of nucleated cells, estimated from reference gene primer amplification, were obtained. Sequencing was performed with immunoSEQ multiplex PCR; in TCRdb, only in-frame clones are kept and a portion is missing. The V and J calls and clone size come from that table; D and trimming were worked out from the DNA. The repertoire has 100,000 to 150,000 clones, around three quarters of them found once; the top ten carry around 37%. The sample was peripheral blood. This receptor was taken from a man aged 40-50 years with active or convalescent COVID-19.

DNA for the CDR3: TGCGCCAGCAGCCAAGGACAGGGAGTTTCACCCCTCCACTTT. Encoded protein: CASSQGQGVSPLHF. The chain links TRBV4-1 to TRBJ1-6, with 7 bases identical to TRBD1. Unmatched junction bases numbered 3, after V lost 1 base and J lost 9 bases. The CDR3 extends over 14 amino acids. Germline values: CDR1 MGHRA, CDR2 YSYEKL.